This T cell receptor beta chain was identified in a study of tumor-infiltrating lymphocytes in localized non-small cell lung cancer. Findings and caveats of the study: Different pieces of the same tissue went to different assays, confounding technical variation with intratumor heterogeneity.

TCRdb's table, derived via immunoSEQ multiplex PCR, lists solely in-frame clones and lacks some. The top ten clones hold around 10% of a sample with approximately 15,000 clones, roughly 72% of them seen once. This CDR3 spans 15 amino acids. V dropped 5 bases and J dropped 6 bases, with 16 bases sitting between them. Per germline, CDR1 SEHNR and CDR2 FQNEAQ (reference sequence). Of note for this clone: The target antigen is unknown.

This chain links TRBV7-9 with TRBJ1-4; no clear D. The sequence was obtained from a human donor with non-small cell lung cancer. The specimen sequenced was lung tumor tissue. Here the CDR3 reads CASSLTSGHDEKLFF. The CDR3 coding sequence is TGTGCCAGCAGCCTAACGTCCGGGCATGATGAAAAACTGTTTTTT.